What follows describes a single T cell receptor (beta chain). Its cognate antigen is unknown. In germline, CDR1 is SEHNR, CDR2 FQNEAQ (reference sequence). The CDR3 is made up of 17 amino acids. V dropped 5 bases and J dropped 7; count of bases not matched to a gene: 16. The source of the sample is a study of shared clonotypes between healthy human individuals. Findings and limits, study-wide: A limitation of the genetic and exposure-history diversity represented arose from few donors.

Sequenced by immunoSEQ multiplex PCR; TCRdb stores in-frame clones only, minus some. This sample carries fewer than 800,000 clones, just over 90% of them seen once, and the ten largest clones take 24%. In the naive CD8 group, cells lacked CD45RO and were positively selected for CCR7, so terminally differentiated effector memory CD45RA+ cells were left out. This TCR was recovered from a man aged 25 to 40 in good health. The specimen was naive CD8+ T cells sorted from blood. The chain joins TRBV7-9 to TRBJ2-1; 8 bases map to TRBD2. The DNA of the CDR3 is TGTGCCAGCAGCGCCCAAGGAGCGGGAGCGGGGAGGAATGAGCAGTTCTTC. It is translated as CASSAQGAGAGRNEQFF.